These 17 T cell receptor beta chains were all obtained from the same sample, sequenced in a study of beta chain features in type 1 diabetes. Every isolated RNA sample was fully reverse transcribed, so sequencing captured expressed TCRB transcripts. Here immunoSEQ multiplex PCR was the method, and the copy in TCRdb shows in-frame clones only, minus some. The data hold approximately 120,000 clones, with around 40% observed a single time. Material for sequencing was stem cell memory CD4+ T cells from blood. These receptors came from a woman between 18 and 29 years old in good health.

This rearrangement joins TRBV28 to TRBJ2-7, with TRBD2 matching over 10 bases. The CDR3 runs 17 residues. Trimming cost V 7 bases and J 7 bases; bases outside gene matches: 19. Germline CDR1 reads MDHEN; CDR2 reads SYDVKM. As DNA, the CDR3 is TGTGCCAGCAAGGGAAGGACAGTGACTAGCGGGCGTAGTGAGCAGTACTTC. It specifies CASKGRTVTSGRSEQYF.

This clone was seen more than once but under ten times. The rearrangement joins TRBV5-1 to TRBJ1-2; 8 positions agree with TRBD1. Losses at the gene ends were 1 base for V and 3 bases for J; bases not matched to a gene: 2. The CDR3 sequence is 14 residues long. Per the germline V gene, CDR1 is SGHRS and CDR2 is YFSETQ. CDR3 loop: CASSLMTGDYGYTF. The CDR3 nucleotides are TGCGCCAGCAGCTTGATGACAGGGGACTATGGCTACACCTTC.

The V call is TRBV6-6, the J call TRBJ2-7, with TRBD1 matching 11 bases. Trimming at V came to 6 bases and at J to 4 bases, leaving 5 bases not matched to a gene. The CDR3 extends over 14 amino acids. Germline assignment: CDR1 MNHNY and CDR2 SVGAGI (reference sequence). In nucleotides, the CDR3 is TGTGCCAGCAGCGTCGGGACAGGGGGATACGAGCAGTACTTC. The encoded protein is CASSVGTGGYEQYF.

This chain uses TRBV7-9 with TRBJ1-1; 8 bases line up with TRBD1. CDR1 is SEHNR and CDR2 is FQNEAQ in the germline V gene (reference sequence). After removal of 3 bases from V and 4 bases from J, the junction contained 10 bases not matched to a gene. The CDR3 contains 16 residues. CDR3 region: CASSFRSGGAGTEAFF. CDR3 bases: TGTGCCAGCAGCTTTCGGTCAGGGGGCGCGGGCACTGAAGCTTTCTTT.

The chain links TRBV11-2 to TRBJ1-4; D gene uncertain. Germline V lookup: CDR1 SGHAT, CDR2 FQNNGV. The length of the CDR3 is 15 residues. The V and J ends lost 5 bases and 5 bases respectively, with 15 bases between them. DNA of the CDR3: TGTGCCAGCAGCAGCACCAGGCAGCTAAATGAAAAACTGTTTTTT. The encoded protein is CASSSTRQLNEKLFF.

The chain uses TRBV6-5 and TRBJ2-3; unclear D gene. Trimming shortened V by 7 bases and J by 0 bases, and 11 bases separated the two germline ends. There are 14 residues in the CDR3. Germline CDR1 is MNHEY and CDR2 is SVGAGI. The CDR3 protein is CASKSVISTDTQYF. The CDR3 DNA follows: TGTGCCAGCAAATCGGTGATTAGCACAGATACGCAGTATTTT.

This clone turned up a few times. The rearrangement uses TRBV30 and TRBJ1-4; 11 bases fit TRBD1. The CDR3 extends over 15 amino acids. Losses at the gene ends were 3 bases for V and 8 bases for J; bases not matched to a gene: 8. Germline V gene data show CDR1 as GTSNPN and CDR2 as SVGIG (reference sequence). The CDR3 protein is CAWSGQGAGEEKLFF. CDR3 DNA sequence: TGTGCCTGGAGCGGACAGGGGGCAGGCGAGGAAAAACTGTTTTTT.

The chain recombines TRBV30 with TRBJ2-1, with D perhaps matching TRBD2 (6 bases). This CDR3 has 15 amino acids. CDR1 GTSNPN and CDR2 SVGIG come from the germline V gene (reference sequence). Trimming cost V 1 base and J 7 bases, with 17 bases left between them. Here the CDR3 reads CAWSELPYRGNEQFF. As DNA, the CDR3 is TGTGCCTGGAGTGAACTACCATACCGGGGGAATGAGCAGTTCTTC. The whole variable domain, filled in from reference TRBV30 and TRBJ2-1, reads SQTIHQWPATLVQPVGSPLSLECTVEGTSNPNLYWYRQAAGRGLQLLFYSVGIGQISSEVPQNLSASRPQDRQFILSSKKLLLSDSGFYLCAWSELPYRGNEQFFGPGTRLTVL.

The chain carries TRBV28 and TRBJ2-6; the match to TRBD1 covers 8 bases. In germline, CDR1 is MDHEN, CDR2 SYDVKM. The CDR3 sequence is 16 residues long. Losses at the gene ends were 3 bases for V and 2 bases for J; bases not matched to a gene: 3. The CDR3 sequence: CASSLQGAPGANVLTF. The CDR3 coding sequence is TGTGCCAGCAGTTTGCAGGGGGCGCCTGGGGCCAACGTCCTGACTTTC.

The chain joins TRBV27 to TRBJ2-1, with a weak D call TRBD2 (5 bases). Germline V gene lookup returns CDR1 MNHEY and CDR2 SMNVEV (reference sequence). CDR3 length: 15 amino acids. Deletions cut 3 bases from V and 2 bases from J, with 11 bases between. The DNA for the CDR3 is TGTGCCAGCAGTTTTAGCGAGTCCCCCTACAATGAGCAGTTCTTC. Its translation is CASSFSESPYNEQFF.

The rearrangement links TRBV19 to TRBJ2-3, with 9 bases fitting TRBD1. V shed 3 bases and J 6 bases; nucleotides not matched to a gene: 7. The CDR3 covers 15 residues. The germline gives CDR1 LNHDA, CDR2 SQIVND (reference sequence). The chain's CDR3 is CASSIRQGDGDTQYF. The CDR3 nucleotides read TGTGCCAGTAGTATCCGACAGGGGGATGGGGATACGCAGTATTTT.

This clone has more than one count but fewer than ten. This chain uses TRBV5-6 with TRBJ2-1, with 10 bases aligning to TRBD2. Unmatched junction bases numbered 4, after V lost 4 bases and J lost 12 bases. The CDR3 has 12 residues. In germline, CDR1 is SGHDT, CDR2 YYEEEE. The CDR3 region has the DNA TGTGCCAGCAGCGGGACTAGCGAGGTGCAGTTCTTC. The encoded protein is CASSGTSEVQFF.

The gene calls are TRBV7-2 and TRBJ2-1, with a weak D call TRBD2 (6 bases). Trimming cost V 2 bases and J 9 bases, with 14 bases left between them. This CDR3 comprises 14 residues. Germline CDR1 reads SGHTA; CDR2 reads FQGNSA. CDR3 coding DNA: TGTGCCAGCAGCTTATCGGGACTTTCCTTTGAGCAGTTCTTC. This gives the protein CASSLSGLSFEQFF.

V is TRBV2 and J is TRBJ1-2; TRBD1 matches at 7 bases. The V and J ends lost 2 bases and 8 bases, in that order; junction bases with no gene match: 2. Looked up from germline, CDR1 is SNHLY and CDR2 is FYNNEI. The CDR3 contains 12 residues. The CDR3 here is CASSETGEGYTF. DNA for the CDR3: TGTGCCAGCAGTGAAACAGGGGAAGGCTACACCTTC.

This clone was seen more than once but under ten times. This sequence joins TRBV11-1 and TRBJ2-3; D might be TRBD1 (5 bases). V dropped 5 bases and J dropped 6 bases, with 27 bases sitting between them. CDR3 length: 18 residues. Germline V lookup: CDR1 SGHAT, CDR2 FQDESV (reference sequence). For the CDR3, the DNA is TGTGCCAGCAGCGCTATGATCACAGGACCACCGTCGTCGGATACGCAGTATTTT. This encodes CASSAMITGPPSSDTQYF.

Only a few counts were recorded for this clone. V gene TRBV7-2 combines with J gene TRBJ2-3; the D gene is possibly TRBD2 (5 bases). V shed 5 bases and J shed 0 bases, with 12 bases lying between them. CDR3 length: 15 residues. Per the germline V gene, CDR1 is SGHTA and CDR2 is FQGNSA. The CDR3 DNA is TGTGCCAGCAGCAAACAGCGGAAAAGCACAGATACGCAGTATTTT. Residues: CASSKQRKSTDTQYF.

The V gene is TRBV6-5, the J gene TRBJ2-1, with D hard to call. V was trimmed by 5 bases and J by 4 bases, leaving 3 bases between them. Germline loops: CDR1 MNHEY, CDR2 SVGAGI. The CDR3 is made up of 11 amino acids. The CDR3 nucleotides are TGTGCCAGCAGTCAGTACAATGAGCAGTTCTTC. Its protein is CASSQYNEQFF.